The rows below give T cell receptor beta chains drawn from one sample of a study of blood T cell repertoires in COVID-19. TCRdb keeps only in-frame clones here, not all; method: immunoSEQ multiplex PCR. The table shows 90,000 to 100,000 clones, with 82% occurring only once. Sequenced sample: peripheral blood. All receptors come from an elderly man with acute or convalescent COVID-19. Each CDR3 is given with its conserved first and last residue. D genes are given only for firm matches. Where a row states a size, it is once, few, many or the class of an expanded clone; other rows omit it.

CASSANNGPYNEQFF	TGTGCCAGCAGCGCAAACAATGGGCCCTACAATGAGCAGTTCTTC	NA	TRBV5-8	NA	TRBJ2-1
CAWSGRAIMNTEAFF	TGTGCCTGGAGCGGCAGGGCAATCATGAACACTGAAGCTTTCTTT	NA	TRBV30	NA	TRBJ1-1
CASSPGWAKETQYF	TGTGCCAGCAGCCCAGGGTGGGCCAAAGAGACCCAGTACTTC	NA	TRBV9	NA	TRBJ2-5
CSARDREGNEQYF	TGCAGCGCGCGGGACAGGGAGGGTAACGAGCAGTACTTC	NA	TRBV29-1	TRBD1	TRBJ2-7
CASGGSGRGETQYF	TGTGCCTCGGGTGGTAGCGGGAGGGGTGAGACCCAGTACTTC	NA	TRBV30	TRBD2	TRBJ2-5
CASSAETASYGYTF	TGTGCCAGCAGCGCCGAGACAGCTTCCTATGGCTACACCTTC	NA	TRBV7-9	NA	TRBJ1-2
CASSRQGGRNSPLHF	TGTGCCAGCAGTAGACAGGGGGGTCGTAATTCACCCCTCCACTTT	NA	TRBV6-5	TRBD1	TRBJ1-6
CASKNTPNLASNEQFF	TGTGCCAGTAAGAATACTCCGAACCTAGCGTCGAATGAGCAGTTCTTC	NA	TRBV19	NA	TRBJ2-1
CASSVRELYNSPLHF	TGTGCCAGCAGTGTTCGGGAGCTTTATAATTCACCCCTCCACTTT	NA	TRBV2	NA	TRBJ1-6
CASSLQVLTGELFF	TGCGCCAGCAGCTTGCAGGTCCTCACCGGGGAGCTGTTTTTT	NA	TRBV5-1	NA	TRBJ2-2
CASSGPDRVYGYTF	TGTGCCAGCAGTGGACCGGACAGGGTATATGGCTACACCTTC	once	TRBV28	TRBD1	TRBJ1-2
CASSTQRGASYEQYF	TGTGCTAGCAGCACCCAGCGCGGGGCCTCCTACGAGCAGTACTTC	NA	TRBV7-7	NA	TRBJ2-7
CASRGTGKQEKLFF	TGTGCCAGTAGGGGGACAGGGAAGCAAGAAAAACTGTTTTTT	NA	TRBV19	TRBD1	TRBJ1-4
CASRVFGPGNTIYF	TGTGCCAGCAGGGTCTTTGGGCCTGGAAACACCATATATTTT	NA	TRBV5-6	NA	TRBJ1-3
CASSDGGRGYTF	TGTGCCAGCAGTGACGGAGGACGGGGCTACACCTTC	NA	TRBV28	NA	TRBJ1-2
CASSQVGGRSPLHF	TGTGCCAGCAGCCAAGTAGGAGGGCGATCACCCCTCCACTTT	NA	TRBV3-1/TRBV3-2	NA	TRBJ1-6
CASSGLEILGTFF	TGTGCCAGCTCAGGACTCGAAATTCTCGGGACTTTCTTT	NA	TRBV18	NA	TRBJ1-1
CASSSDRVTEAFF	TGTGCCAGTAGTTCGGACAGGGTCACTGAAGCTTTCTTT	NA	TRBV19	TRBD1	TRBJ1-1
CASSMQGAPGYTF	TGTGCCAGTAGTATGCAGGGGGCGCCTGGCTACACCTTC	NA	TRBV19	TRBD1	TRBJ1-2
CASLRGLAKNIQYF	TGTGCCAGCCTAAGGGGGCTAGCCAAAAACATTCAGTACTTC	NA	TRBV2	TRBD1	TRBJ2-4
CASSIRGGGKDTQYF	TGTGCCAGTAGTATAAGGGGGGGAGGGAAGGATACGCAGTATTTT	NA	TRBV19	NA	TRBJ2-3
CASSLSAGKYNEQFF	TGTGCCAGCAGCTTATCGGCGGGGAAATACAATGAGCAGTTCTTC	NA	TRBV7-2	NA	TRBJ2-1
CASSPTGLVANYGYTF	TGTGCCAGCAGCCCGACAGGGCTGGTAGCTAACTATGGCTACACCTTC	NA	TRBV7-9	TRBD1	TRBJ1-2
CASSPGLAGGPDTGELFF	TGCGCCAGCAGCCCGGGACTAGCGGGAGGGCCTGACACCGGGGAGCTGTTTTTT	NA	TRBV4-3	TRBD2	TRBJ2-2
CASSPDISSGTIYF	TGTGCCAGCAGCCCAGACATTTCGAGTGGCACCATATATTTT	NA	TRBV7-2	NA	TRBJ1-3
CASSRRPGQGYEQYF	TGTGCCAGCAGCCGCCGACCGGGACAGGGATACGAGCAGTACTTC	NA	TRBV27	TRBD1	TRBJ2-7
CASSLGTGGIEQYF	TGTGCCAGCAGCTTGGGGACAGGGGGCATCGAGCAGTACTTC	NA	TRBV5-4	TRBD1	TRBJ2-7
CASSLFRNNEQFF	TGTGCCAGCAGCCTTTTCAGAAACAATGAGCAGTTCTTC	few	TRBV14	NA	TRBJ2-1
CASSQGQGRRNEQFF	TGTGCCAGCAGCCAGGGACAGGGGAGAAGAAATGAGCAGTTCTTC	few	TRBV14	TRBD1	TRBJ2-1
CASSPKGTSDTQYF	TGTGCCAGCTCACCCAAGGGGACATCCGATACGCAGTATTTT	NA	TRBV18	NA	TRBJ2-3
CASSSAGKANQPQHF	TGTGCCAGCAGCTCGGCGGGTAAGGCCAATCAGCCCCAGCATTTT	NA	TRBV5-6	NA	TRBJ1-5
CASRRPGQGIVEQYF	TGTGCCAGCAGGCGCCCGGGACAGGGTATTGTCGAGCAGTACTTC	NA	TRBV7-2	TRBD1	TRBJ2-7